A single T cell receptor (beta chain) is shown here with its context. The target antigen is unknown. Sorted subsets were amplified in replicate PCRs using 200 to 250 ng DNA, 25,000 to 30,000 T cell genomes. Sequencing was performed with immunoSEQ multiplex PCR; in TCRdb, only in-frame clones are kept and a portion is missing. Of some 630,000 clones in the sample, around 72% were seen once. This sample stems from a study of shared clonotypes between healthy human individuals. Study in general: The people who gave samples were two women and a few men aged 18 to 49. Study results and limitations: Shared across a few donors were around 5% of the naive CD4 clonotypes.

This CDR3 has 14 residues. With 7 bases clipped from V and 6 bases from J, the junction kept 8 bases outside the gene matches. Germline loops: CDR1 MNHEY, CDR2 SVGAGI. Sequencing was performed on memory CD4+ T cells sorted from blood. The subset is: CD45RA-negative fraction. The receptor's source is a woman younger than 45 in good health. The genes are TRBV6-5 and TRBJ2-2; 7 nucleotides align to TRBD2. This CDR3 reads CASTGREFSGELFF. The CDR3 bases are TGTGCCAGCACCGGGCGGGAGTTTTCCGGGGAGCTGTTTTTT.